A single sample is the source of the 13 T cell receptor beta chains below, sequenced in a study of blood T cell repertoires in COVID-19. Here immunoSEQ multiplex PCR was the method, and the copy in TCRdb shows in-frame clones only, minus some. The data show about 120,000 clones, with 70% to 90% seen just once and 3.9% held by the top ten. Specimen: peripheral blood. These receptors were taken from a man between 60 and 75 years old with acute or convalescent COVID-19.

This clone was counted once. This sequence joins TRBV10-2 and TRBJ2-3; D perhaps matches TRBD2 (6 bases). Trimming cost V 0 bases and J 5 bases, with 12 bases left between them. Germline V CDR1 and CDR2: WSHSY, SAAADI. The length of the CDR3 is 15 residues. DNA of the CDR3: TGCGCCAGCAGTGAGTCGGGAGGATCCGGAGATACGCAGTATTTT. Protein sequence: CASSESGGSGDTQYF.

J is TRBJ2-7 and V is TRBV6-5; D is perhaps TRBD1 (6 bases). Trimming removed 4 bases at V and 0 bases at J, with 10 bases between. Germline CDR1 reads MNHEY; CDR2 reads SVGAGI. The CDR3 is 14 amino acids. The CDR3 nucleotides are TGTGCCAGCAGTTCGACAGGTAGCTCCTACGAGCAGTACTTC. Its translation is CASSSTGSSYEQYF.

This chain links TRBV7-3 with TRBJ1-1; 9 nucleotides match TRBD1. The CDR3 runs to 20 residues. Trimming took 5 bases from V and 1 from J; bases not matched to a gene: 20. CDR1 and CDR2 from the germline V gene are SGHTA and FQGTGA. CDR3 residues: CASSPRLNTGQGIQNTEAFF. DNA for the CDR3: TGTGCCAGCAGCCCCAGATTGAACACGGGACAGGGTATTCAGAACACTGAAGCTTTCTTT.

The CDR3 loop is CASSLRDRAPDNSPLHF. The CDR3 DNA sequence: TGTGCCAGCAGCCTCCGGGACAGGGCCCCTGATAATTCACCCCTCCACTTT. The J gene is TRBJ1-6, the V gene TRBV5-4, with 9 bases lining up with TRBD1. Germline V gene sequence: CDR1 SGHNT, CDR2 YYREEE (reference sequence). The junction had 10 bases not matched to a gene; V was cut back by 4 bases and J by 5 bases. This CDR3 contains 17 residues.

V gene TRBV30 combines with J gene TRBJ1-4; no reliable D call. Trimming shortened V by 2 bases and J by 6 bases, and 7 bases separated the two germline ends. There are 12 residues in the CDR3. Germline CDR1 is GTSNPN and CDR2 is SVGIG (reference sequence). CDR3: CAWSFRDEKLFF. CDR3 bases: TGTGCCTGGAGTTTCCGGGATGAAAAACTGTTTTTT.

The J gene is TRBJ1-6, the V gene TRBV5-8, with TRBD1 matching 7 bases. Germline CDR1 is SGHTS and CDR2 is YDEGEE. This CDR3 is built from 15 residues. V was pared by 7 bases and J by 0 bases, with 4 bases of the junction left unmatched. The CDR3 DNA sequence: TGTGCCAGCCGGGACAGAAGCTCCTATAATTCACCCCTCCACTTT. Its translation is CASRDRSSYNSPLHF.

The V gene is TRBV9, the J gene TRBJ2-1; TRBD2 matches 11 bases. Germline lookup yields CDR1 SGDLS and CDR2 YYNGEE. V lost 4 bases and J lost 5; bases outside the gene matches: 2. CDR3 length equals 14 residues. CDR3 DNA sequence: TGTGCCAGCAGCCCGACTAGCGGGGACAATGAGCAGTTCTTC. It specifies CASSPTSGDNEQFF. The whole variable domain, filled in from reference TRBV9 and TRBJ2-1, reads DSGVTQTPKHLITATGQRVTLRCSPRSGDLSVYWYQQSLDQGLQFLIQYYNGEERAKGNILERFSAQQFPDLHSELNLSSLELGDSALYFCASSPTSGDNEQFFGPGTRLTVL.

V usage is TRBV5-8 and J usage is TRBJ2-3; 9 bases are shared with TRBD1. The CDR3 is 16 amino acids. J gave up 2 bases and V 4 bases, and 8 bases lay outside the gene matches. Germline CDR1 is SGHTS and CDR2 is YDEGEE. CDR3 in DNA: TGTGCCAGCAGCCCCGGGGGACAGGGAGACACAGATACGCAGTATTTT. Protein: CASSPGGQGDTDTQYF.

The chain has TRBV10-1 and TRBJ2-7; the match to TRBD1 covers 8 bases. CDR3 length: 14 amino acids. With 3 bases clipped from V and 5 bases from J, the junction kept 6 bases outside the gene matches. Germline lookup yields CDR1 WNHNN and CDR2 SYGVQD (reference sequence). The DNA for the CDR3 is TGCGCCAGCAGTGATTCAGGACAGGGAAACGAGCAGTACTTC. It specifies CASSDSGQGNEQYF.

The count of this clone is one. This rearrangement joins TRBV11-2 to TRBJ2-5, with 7 bases matching TRBD1. This CDR3 region has 13 residues. V lost 6 bases and J lost 5; bases outside the gene matches: 6. CDR1 and CDR2 from the germline V gene are SGHAT and FQNNGV. CDR3 bases: TGTGCCAGCAGTCCAGGGGGTTGGGAGACCCAGTACTTC. Protein: CASSPGGWETQYF.

The chain links TRBV6-5 to TRBJ1-5; 9 bases match TRBD1. V was clipped by 5 bases and J by 1 base; unmatched bases: 3. This CDR3 is 15 amino acids long. The germline gives CDR1 MNHEY, CDR2 SVGAGI. The CDR3 is CASSMTGGSNQPQHF. The DNA for the CDR3 is TGTGCCAGCAGTATGACAGGGGGGAGCAATCAGCCCCAGCATTTT.

V gene TRBV6-2 or TRBV6-3 combines with J gene TRBJ2-3, with TRBD2 as a possible D gene (6 bases). Trimming left V 2 bases short and J 4 bases short, with 22 bases between. This CDR3 has 18 residues. Germline CDR1 and CDR2: MNHEY and SVGEGT. This chain's CDR3 is CASSYGPRGAFSPDTQYF. DNA for the CDR3: TGTGCCAGCAGTTACGGTCCCCGCGGGGCTTTTTCCCCAGATACGCAGTATTTT.

V and J are TRBV5-1 and TRBJ2-1, with D maybe TRBD2 (7 bases). Germline CDR1 and CDR2: SGHRS and YFSETQ. With 5 bases removed from V and 6 bases from J, the gap between germline ends came to 21 bases. The CDR3 totals 16 residues. The CDR3 here is CASRGGLAVLSNEQFF. CDR3 DNA sequence: TGCGCCAGCAGGGGGGGGCTAGCGGTGTTAAGCAATGAGCAGTTCTTC. Full variable domain (missing parts from reference TRBV5-1 and TRBJ2-1): KAGVTQTPRYLIKTRGQQVTLSCSPISGHRSVSWYQQTPGQGLQFLFEYFSETQRNKGNFPGRFSGRQFSNSRSEMNVSTLELGDSALYLCASRGGLAVLSNEQFFGPGTRLTVL.